This TCR beta chain was profiled in a study of cytomegalovirus exposure and HLA in healthy donors. PCR primers comprised 60 Vbeta and 13 Jbeta primers. TCRdb's table, derived via immunoSEQ multiplex PCR, lists solely in-frame clones and lacks some. Of roughly 100,000 clones in the sample, roughly three fifths were seen once. Study-level findings and limits: CMV serostatus alone was available as immune exposure information.

The CMV serostatus of this donor was not recorded. Concerning this clone: Its antigen is undetermined.

This TCR was sampled from a human donor in good health. What was sequenced was PBMCs.

The CDR3 sequence: CASSPWGESTGELFF. CDR3 DNA: TGTGCCAGCAGCCCCTGGGGCGAAAGCACCGGGGAGCTGTTTTTT. The chain carries TRBV7-9 and TRBJ2-2, with D possibly being TRBD1 (5 bases). The CDR3 extends over 15 amino acids. Germline CDR1 SEHNR, CDR2 FQNEAQ (reference sequence). The germline V and J ends were trimmed by 5 bases and 4 bases, with 14 bases remaining between them. The whole variable domain, remainder taken from reference TRBV7-9 and TRBJ2-2, is DTGVSQNPRHKITKRGQNVTFRCDPISEHNRLYWYRQTLGQGPEFLTYFQNEAQLEKSRLLSDRFSAERPKGSFSTLEIQRTEQGDSAMYLCASSPWGESTGELFFGEGSRLTVL.